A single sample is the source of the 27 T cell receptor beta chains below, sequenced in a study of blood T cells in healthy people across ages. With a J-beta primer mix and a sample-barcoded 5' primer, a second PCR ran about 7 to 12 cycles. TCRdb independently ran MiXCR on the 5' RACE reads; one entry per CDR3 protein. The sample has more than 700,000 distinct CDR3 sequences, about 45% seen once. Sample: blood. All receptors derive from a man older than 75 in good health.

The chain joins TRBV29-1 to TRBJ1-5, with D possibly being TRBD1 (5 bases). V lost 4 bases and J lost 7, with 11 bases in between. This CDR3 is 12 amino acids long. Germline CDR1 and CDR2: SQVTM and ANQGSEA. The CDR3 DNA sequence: TGCAGCGTTGGGGAGGGGAGCCAGCCCCAGCATTTT. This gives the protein CSVGEGSQPQHF. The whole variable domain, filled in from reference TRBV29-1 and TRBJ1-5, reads SAVISQKPSRDICQRGTSLTIQCQVDSQVTMMFWYRQQPGQSLTLIATANQGSEATYESGFVIDKFPISRPNLTFSTLTVSNMSPEDSSIYLCSVGEGSQPQHFGDGTRLSIL.

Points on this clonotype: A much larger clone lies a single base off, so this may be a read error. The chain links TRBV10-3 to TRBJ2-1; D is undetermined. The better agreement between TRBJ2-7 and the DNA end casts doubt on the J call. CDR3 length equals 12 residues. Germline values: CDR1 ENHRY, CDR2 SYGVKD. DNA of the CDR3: TGTGCCATCAGTGGGGGTAGCAGTGAGCAGTACTTC. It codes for CAISGGSSEQYF.

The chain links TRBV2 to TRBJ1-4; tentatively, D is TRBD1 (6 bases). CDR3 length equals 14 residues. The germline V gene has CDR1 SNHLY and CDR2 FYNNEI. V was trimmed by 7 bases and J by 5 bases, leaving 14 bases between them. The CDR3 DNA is TGTGCCAGCAATCGGGGGCAGTGGAATGAAAAACTGTTTTTT. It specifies CASNRGQWNEKLFF.

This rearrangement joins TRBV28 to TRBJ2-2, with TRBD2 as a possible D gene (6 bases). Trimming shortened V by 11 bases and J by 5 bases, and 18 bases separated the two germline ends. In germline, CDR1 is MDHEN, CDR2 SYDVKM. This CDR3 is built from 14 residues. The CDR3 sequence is CAVMDLGRTGELFF. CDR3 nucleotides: TGTGCCGTCATGGACCTAGGGAGGACCGGGGAGCTGTTTTTT.

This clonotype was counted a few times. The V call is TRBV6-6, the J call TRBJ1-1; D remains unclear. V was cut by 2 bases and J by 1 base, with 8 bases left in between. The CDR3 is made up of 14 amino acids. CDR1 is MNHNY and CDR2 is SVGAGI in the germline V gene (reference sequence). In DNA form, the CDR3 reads TGTGCCAGCAGTTACGGGCGTTCGAACACTGAAGCTTTCTTT. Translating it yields CASSYGRSNTEAFF.

The CDR3 sequence is CARAPLAFF. Written as DNA, the CDR3 is TGTGCCAGAGCTCCCCTAGCTTTCTTT. The J gene is TRBJ1-1, the V gene TRBV9; D call uncertain. V lost 8 bases and J lost 10, with 9 bases in between. This CDR3 has 9 amino acids. CDR1 SGDLS and CDR2 YYNGEE come from the germline V gene.

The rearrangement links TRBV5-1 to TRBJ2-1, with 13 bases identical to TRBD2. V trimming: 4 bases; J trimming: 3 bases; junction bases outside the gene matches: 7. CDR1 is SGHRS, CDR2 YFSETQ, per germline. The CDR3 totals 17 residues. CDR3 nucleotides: TGCGCCAGCAGCGAGGGACTAGCGGGATCTTACTACAATGAGCAGTTCTTC. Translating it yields CASSEGLAGSYYNEQFF.

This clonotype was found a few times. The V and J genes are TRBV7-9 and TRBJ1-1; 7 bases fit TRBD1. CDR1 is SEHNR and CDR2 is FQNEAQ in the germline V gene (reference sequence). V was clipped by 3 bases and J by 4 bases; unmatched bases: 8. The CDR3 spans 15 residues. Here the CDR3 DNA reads TGTGCCAGCAGCTTCACTACAGGGGACGGCACTGAAGCTTTCTTT. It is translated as CASSFTTGDGTEAFF.

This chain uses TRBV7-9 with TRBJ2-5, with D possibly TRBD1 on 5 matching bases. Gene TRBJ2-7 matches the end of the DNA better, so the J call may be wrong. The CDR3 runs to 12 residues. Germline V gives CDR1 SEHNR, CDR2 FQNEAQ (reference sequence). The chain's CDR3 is CASSRGQGEQYF. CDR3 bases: TGTGCCAGCAGCCGAGGCCAGGGCGAGCAGTACTTC.

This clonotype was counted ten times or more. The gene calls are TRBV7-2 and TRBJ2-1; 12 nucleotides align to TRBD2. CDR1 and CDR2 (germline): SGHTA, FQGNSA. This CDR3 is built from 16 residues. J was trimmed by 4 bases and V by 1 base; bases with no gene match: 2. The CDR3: CASSLGLAGGYNEQFF. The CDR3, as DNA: TGTGCCAGCAGCTTAGGGCTAGCGGGAGGGTACAATGAGCAGTTCTTC.

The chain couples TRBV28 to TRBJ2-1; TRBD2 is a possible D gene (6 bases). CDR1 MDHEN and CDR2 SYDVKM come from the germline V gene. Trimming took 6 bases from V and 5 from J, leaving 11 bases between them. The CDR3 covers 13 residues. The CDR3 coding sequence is TGTGCCAGCAGACTCAAGCGGGACAATGAGCAGTTCTTC. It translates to CASRLKRDNEQFF.

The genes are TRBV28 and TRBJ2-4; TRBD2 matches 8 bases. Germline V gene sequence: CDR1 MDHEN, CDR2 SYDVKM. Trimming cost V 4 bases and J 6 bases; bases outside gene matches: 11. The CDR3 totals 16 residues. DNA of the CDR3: TGTGCCAGCAGTTCTTTCGCAGCGGGAGATGCAAACATTCAGTACTTC. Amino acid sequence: CASSSFAAGDANIQYF.

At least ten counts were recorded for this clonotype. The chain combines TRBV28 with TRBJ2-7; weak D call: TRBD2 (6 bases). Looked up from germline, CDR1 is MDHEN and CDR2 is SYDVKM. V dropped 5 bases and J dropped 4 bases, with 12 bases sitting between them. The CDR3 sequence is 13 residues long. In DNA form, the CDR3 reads TGTGCCAGCAGTGTACCGGGAGCATACGAGCAGTACTTC. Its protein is CASSVPGAYEQYF.

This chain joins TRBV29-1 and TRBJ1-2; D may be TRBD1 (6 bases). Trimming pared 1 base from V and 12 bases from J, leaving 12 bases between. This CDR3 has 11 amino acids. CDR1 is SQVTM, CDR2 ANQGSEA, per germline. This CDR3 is CSVEGSTGNTF. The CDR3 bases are TGCAGCGTTGAAGGGTCTACAGGGAACACCTTC.

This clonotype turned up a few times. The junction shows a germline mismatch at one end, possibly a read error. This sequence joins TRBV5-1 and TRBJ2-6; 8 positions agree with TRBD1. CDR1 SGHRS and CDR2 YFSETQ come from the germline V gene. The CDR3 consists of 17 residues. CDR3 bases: TGCGCCAGCAGCTCGCAGACAGGGGTTACTGGGGCCGACGTCCTGACTTTC. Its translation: CASSSQTGVTGADVLTF.

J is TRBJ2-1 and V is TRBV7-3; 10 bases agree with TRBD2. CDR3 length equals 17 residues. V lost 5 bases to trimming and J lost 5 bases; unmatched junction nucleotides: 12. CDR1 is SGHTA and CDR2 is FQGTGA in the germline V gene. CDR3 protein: CASSPGASGSRHNEQFF. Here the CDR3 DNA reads TGTGCCAGCAGCCCCGGGGCTAGCGGGAGTAGACACAATGAGCAGTTCTTC.

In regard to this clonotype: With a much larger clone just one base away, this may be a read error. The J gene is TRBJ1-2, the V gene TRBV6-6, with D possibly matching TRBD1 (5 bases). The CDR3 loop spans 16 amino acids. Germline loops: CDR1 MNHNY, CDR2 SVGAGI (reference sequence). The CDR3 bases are TGTGCCCGCAGTCCCCAGGACACCCACAGATTGAAGGGCTACACCTTC. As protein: CARSPQDTHRLKGYTF.

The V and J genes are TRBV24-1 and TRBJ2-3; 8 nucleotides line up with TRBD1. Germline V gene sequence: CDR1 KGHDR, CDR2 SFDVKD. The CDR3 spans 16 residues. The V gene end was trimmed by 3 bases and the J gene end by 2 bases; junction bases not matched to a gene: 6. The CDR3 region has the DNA TGTGCCACCAGTGATCCCGGGACAGGAGTCACAGATACGCAGTATTTT. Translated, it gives CATSDPGTGVTDTQYF.

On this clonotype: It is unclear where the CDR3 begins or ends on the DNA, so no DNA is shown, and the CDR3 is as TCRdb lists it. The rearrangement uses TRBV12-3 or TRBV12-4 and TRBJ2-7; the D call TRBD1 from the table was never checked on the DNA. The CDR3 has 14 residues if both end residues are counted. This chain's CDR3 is CASTIGTVLREQYF.

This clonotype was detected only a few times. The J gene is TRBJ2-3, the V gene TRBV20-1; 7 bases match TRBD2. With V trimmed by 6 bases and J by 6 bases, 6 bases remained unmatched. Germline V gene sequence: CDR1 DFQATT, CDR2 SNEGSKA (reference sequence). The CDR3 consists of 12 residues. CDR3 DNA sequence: TGCAGTGCAGACGGGACTACCGATACGCAGTATTTT. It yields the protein CSADGTTDTQYF.

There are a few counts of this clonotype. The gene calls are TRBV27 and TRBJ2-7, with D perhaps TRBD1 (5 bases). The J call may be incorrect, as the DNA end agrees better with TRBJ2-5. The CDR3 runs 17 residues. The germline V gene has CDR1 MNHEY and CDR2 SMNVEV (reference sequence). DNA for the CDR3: TGTGCCAGCAGTTTCAGGGCAGGTTCCGGCCTTGGGGAGACCCAGTACTTC. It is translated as CASSFRAGSGLGETQYF.

CDR3 bases: TGTGCCAGCAGCCCTGGGACTAGCGGGGGGTTTGGGGGTGAGCAGTTCTTC. Its protein product is CASSPGTSGGFGGEQFF. The J gene is TRBJ2-1, the V gene TRBV5-4, with TRBD2 matching over 15 bases. The CDR3 loop spans 17 amino acids. Unmatched junction bases numbered 11, after V lost 4 bases and J lost 9 bases. The germline CDR1 and CDR2 sequences are SGHNT and YYREEE (reference sequence). Together with reference TRBV5-4 and TRBJ2-1, the CDR3 gives the full variable domain: ETGVTQSPTHLIKTRGQQVTLRCSSQSGHNTVSWYQQALGQGPQFIFQYYREEENGRGNFPPRFSGLQFPNYSSELNVNALELDDSALYLCASSPGTSGGFGGEQFFGPGTRLTVL.

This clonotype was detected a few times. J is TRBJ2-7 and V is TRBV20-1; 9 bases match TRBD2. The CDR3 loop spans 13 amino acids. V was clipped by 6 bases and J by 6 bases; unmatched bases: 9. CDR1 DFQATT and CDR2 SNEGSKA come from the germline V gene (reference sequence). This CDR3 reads CSAEGTSSGEQYF. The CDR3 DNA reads TGCAGTGCGGAAGGGACTAGCTCGGGCGAGCAGTACTTC.

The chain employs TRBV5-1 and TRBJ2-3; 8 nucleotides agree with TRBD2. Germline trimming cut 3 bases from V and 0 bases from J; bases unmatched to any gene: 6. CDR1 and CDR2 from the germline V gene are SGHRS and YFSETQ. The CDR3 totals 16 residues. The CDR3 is CASSCSGELSTDTQYF. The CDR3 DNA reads TGCGCCAGCAGCTGTAGCGGGGAACTAAGCACAGATACGCAGTATTTT.

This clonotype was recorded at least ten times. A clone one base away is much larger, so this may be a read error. CDR3 DNA sequence: TGTGCCAGCAGCTTAGGAGGAGGGGCGGACGAGCAGTACTTC. This codes for CASSLGGGADEQYF. The rearrangement uses TRBV7-6 and TRBJ2-7, with D maybe TRBD2 (6 bases). V lost 1 base to trimming and J lost 5 bases, with 12 bases between them. The germline V gene has CDR1 SGHVS and CDR2 FNYEAQ. The CDR3 loop spans 14 amino acids.

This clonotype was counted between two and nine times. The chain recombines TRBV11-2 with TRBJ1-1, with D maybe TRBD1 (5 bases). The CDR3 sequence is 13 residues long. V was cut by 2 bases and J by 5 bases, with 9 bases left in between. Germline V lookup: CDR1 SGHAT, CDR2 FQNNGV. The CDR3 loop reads CASSLSGETEAFF. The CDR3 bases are TGTGCCAGCAGCTTATCGGGGGAGACTGAAGCTTTCTTT.

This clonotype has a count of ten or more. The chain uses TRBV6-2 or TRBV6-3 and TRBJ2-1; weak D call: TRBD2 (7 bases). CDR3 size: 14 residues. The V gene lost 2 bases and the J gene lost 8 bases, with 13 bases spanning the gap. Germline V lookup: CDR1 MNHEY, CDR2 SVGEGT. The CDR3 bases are TGTGCCAGCAGTTACAGGGTAGGGGGGGATGAGCAGTTCTTC. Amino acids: CASSYRVGGDEQFF.